The rows below give T cell receptor beta chains drawn from one sample of a study of T cell repertoires in cytomegalovirus infection. One entry per CDR3 protein results from TCRdb running MiXCR on the reads. The sample has roughly 200,000 distinct CDR3 sequences; approximately 17% are singletons. The source material was CD8+ T cells from PBMCs. The source of these receptors is a human donor in good health (CMV status not recorded). Some clones in this sample may be carry-over from other donors' samples. Each CDR3 is given with its conserved first and last residue. Each record gives: V gene, clone size, J gene, D gene, CDR3 DNA, CDR3 protein. The D gene is left open where the match is weak. Clone size is not always given. Where it is, it says once, few, many or a class for expanded clones.

V gene: TRBV12-3/TRBV12-4
clone size: -
J gene: TRBJ1-4
D gene: -
CDR3 DNA: TGTGCCAGCAGTTTCACCGTTGCCGGGGGCGAAAAACTGTTTTTT
CDR3 protein: CASSFTVAGGEKLFF

V gene: TRBV12-3/TRBV12-4
clone size: -
J gene: TRBJ2-2
D gene: -
CDR3 DNA: TGTGCCAGCAGTTTAGAATTCGGTCCTAACACCGGGGAGCTGTTTTTT
CDR3 protein: CASSLEFGPNTGELFF

V gene: TRBV20-1
clone size: -
J gene: TRBJ2-1
D gene: TRBD1
CDR3 DNA: TGCAGTGCTAGAGGGGGACAGCTCCTAACCTACAATGAGCAGTTCTTC
CDR3 protein: CSARGGQLLTYNEQFF

V gene: TRBV12-3/TRBV12-4
clone size: few
J gene: TRBJ2-1
D gene: -
CDR3 DNA: TGTGCCAGCAGTCACGGGACACTATCCTACAATGAGCAGTTCTTC
CDR3 protein: CASSHGTLSYNEQFF

V gene: TRBV6-5
clone size: -
J gene: TRBJ1-5
D gene: -
CDR3 DNA: TGTGCCAGCAGTTACTCGGGACGAACCAATCAGCCCCAGCATTTT
CDR3 protein: CASSYSGRTNQPQHF

V gene: TRBV7-6
clone size: few
J gene: TRBJ1-1
D gene: -
CDR3 DNA: TGTGCCAGCAGCTCCTACGCGGGGAACACTGAAGCTTTCTTT
CDR3 protein: CASSSYAGNTEAFF

V gene: TRBV7-6
clone size: few
J gene: TRBJ1-5
D gene: -
CDR3 DNA: TGTGCCAGCAGCTTAGAGGTGAGGGAGCCCCAGCATTTT
CDR3 protein: CASSLEVREPQHF

V gene: TRBV5-5
clone size: few
J gene: TRBJ2-2
D gene: -
CDR3 DNA: TGTGCCAGCAGCTGGAGGACAGTGGGTGGGGACCGGGAGCTGTTTTTT
CDR3 protein: CASSWRTVGGDRELFF

V gene: TRBV7-8
clone size: few
J gene: TRBJ2-7
D gene: TRBD2
CDR3 DNA: TGTGCCAGCAGCTTAACATTAGGACTAGCGGGGGGATCCTACGAGCAGTACTTC
CDR3 protein: CASSLTLGLAGGSYEQYF

V gene: TRBV28
clone size: -
J gene: TRBJ2-5
D gene: TRBD1
CDR3 DNA: TGTGCCAGCAGTTTATGGGGGACAGCACAAGAGACCCAGTACTTC
CDR3 protein: CASSLWGTAQETQYF

V gene: TRBV12-3/TRBV12-4
clone size: -
J gene: TRBJ2-3
D gene: TRBD1
CDR3 DNA: TGTGCCAGCAGCTCGAACCGGGACAGGGGGCGCACAGATACGCAGTATTTT
CDR3 protein: CASSSNRDRGRTDTQYF

V gene: TRBV6-6
clone size: -
J gene: TRBJ1-1
D gene: -
CDR3 DNA: TGTGCCAGCAGTTTCTCCACACGACAGGACCTGAACACTGAAGCTTTCTTT
CDR3 protein: CASSFSTRQDLNTEAFF

V gene: TRBV7-6
clone size: few
J gene: TRBJ2-2
D gene: -
CDR3 DNA: TGTGCCAGCAGCTTCTCGCAGACCCCGAACACCGGGGAGCTGTTTTTT
CDR3 protein: CASSFSQTPNTGELFF

V gene: TRBV25-1
clone size: once
J gene: TRBJ2-1
D gene: TRBD1
CDR3 DNA: TGTGCCAGCGGCTGGCAGGGGGCGTACAATGAGCAGTTCTTC
CDR3 protein: CASGWQGAYNEQFF

V gene: TRBV30
clone size: few
J gene: TRBJ2-7
D gene: -
CDR3 DNA: TGTGCCTGGAGTGTAGACATTATCCACGAGCAGTACTTC
CDR3 protein: CAWSVDIIHEQYF

V gene: TRBV7-6
clone size: -
J gene: TRBJ2-7
D gene: -
CDR3 DNA: TGTGCCAGCAGCCCCCCCTCCGGAGGATTCTACGAGCAGTACTTC
CDR3 protein: CASSPPSGGFYEQYF

V gene: TRBV20-1
clone size: -
J gene: TRBJ1-1
D gene: -
CDR3 DNA: TGCAGTGCTAGGATAGTCGAGACTGGAGTCAACACTGAAGCTTTCTTT
CDR3 protein: CSARIVETGVNTEAFF

V gene: TRBV29-1
clone size: -
J gene: TRBJ2-7
D gene: -
CDR3 DNA: TGCAGCGTTGGTGAGAGCTCCTACGAGCAGTACTTC
CDR3 protein: CSVGESSYEQYF

V gene: TRBV5-1
clone size: few
J gene: TRBJ2-3
D gene: TRBD2
CDR3 DNA: TGCGCCAGCAGCTTGGATGGCGGGGGGGTCACAGATACGCAGTATTTT
CDR3 protein: CASSLDGGGVTDTQYF

V gene: TRBV12-3/TRBV12-4
clone size: -
J gene: TRBJ1-1
D gene: -
CDR3 DNA: TGTGCCAGCACGACAGAGTCTTTCACTGAAGCTTTCTTT
CDR3 protein: CASTTESFTEAFF

V gene: TRBV7-9
clone size: few
J gene: TRBJ1-5
D gene: -
CDR3 DNA: TGTGCCAGCAGCTTAAGTTGGGCCCGATATCAGCCCCAGCATTTT
CDR3 protein: CASSLSWARYQPQHF

V gene: TRBV7-2
clone size: few
J gene: TRBJ1-5
D gene: -
CDR3 DNA: TGTGCCAGCAGCTTACATTTTGTAACCCAGCCCCAGCATTTT
CDR3 protein: CASSLHFVTQPQHF

V gene: TRBV14
clone size: few
J gene: TRBJ1-1
D gene: -
CDR3 DNA: TGTGCCAGCAGCCAAATGCCCATTTTGATAGGGTACGACACTGAAGCTTTCTTT
CDR3 protein: CASSQMPILIGYDTEAFF

V gene: TRBV6-2/TRBV6-3
clone size: few
J gene: TRBJ2-7
D gene: TRBD2
CDR3 DNA: TGTGCCAGCAGTTACCGACACCCCAAGACTAGCGGAAACTCCTACGAGCAGTACTTC
CDR3 protein: CASSYRHPKTSGNSYEQYF

V gene: TRBV4-1
clone size: -
J gene: TRBJ1-1
D gene: TRBD1
CDR3 DNA: TGCGCCAGCAGCCATTTGACAGGGGGCTCGTGGACTGAAGCTTTCTTT
CDR3 protein: CASSHLTGGSWTEAFF

V gene: TRBV20-1
clone size: -
J gene: TRBJ2-7
D gene: TRBD1
CDR3 DNA: TGCAGTGCTAGAGGCCCCCGGACAGGCCTCTACGAGCAGTACTTC
CDR3 protein: CSARGPRTGLYEQYF

V gene: TRBV28
clone size: -
J gene: TRBJ1-1
D gene: -
CDR3 DNA: TGTGCCAGCAGTTCGCAGGGGAGTAGGGGGACTGAAGCTTTCTTT
CDR3 protein: CASSSQGSRGTEAFF

V gene: TRBV12-3/TRBV12-4
clone size: few
J gene: TRBJ2-3
D gene: -
CDR3 DNA: TGTGCCGATGGACGGGGCGGCACAGATACGCAGTATTTT
CDR3 protein: CADGRGGTDTQYF

V gene: TRBV7-2
clone size: many
J gene: TRBJ1-5
D gene: TRBD1
CDR3 DNA: TGTGCCAGCAGCGAGACAGGGGATAGCAATCAGCCCCAGCATTTT
CDR3 protein: CASSETGDSNQPQHF

V gene: TRBV29-1
clone size: -
J gene: TRBJ2-3
D gene: -
CDR3 DNA: TGCAGCGTTGAAGACCCAGGACGACTAACACCAGATACGCAGTATTTT
CDR3 protein: CSVEDPGRLTPDTQYF

V gene: TRBV5-1
clone size: -
J gene: TRBJ2-5
D gene: TRBD2
CDR3 DNA: TGCGCCAGCAGCCCCGGGACTAGCGGTTACCAAGAGACCCAGTACTTC
CDR3 protein: CASSPGTSGYQETQYF

V gene: TRBV12-3/TRBV12-4
clone size: -
J gene: TRBJ2-6
D gene: -
CDR3 DNA: TGTGCCAGCACCGTCGGTGAGAACCTCCTGACTTTC
CDR3 protein: CASTVGENLLTF

V gene: TRBV6-1
clone size: once
J gene: TRBJ2-7
D gene: -
CDR3 DNA: TGTGCCAGCTGGCTGCAGGGCAGCGAGCAGTACTTC
CDR3 protein: CASWLQGSEQYF

V gene: TRBV7-2
clone size: -
J gene: TRBJ1-3
D gene: -
CDR3 DNA: TGTGCCAGCAGCTTAGGTGACTCTGGAAACACCATATATTTT
CDR3 protein: CASSLGDSGNTIYF

V gene: TRBV2
clone size: few
J gene: TRBJ2-5
D gene: -
CDR3 DNA: TGTGCCAGCAGTCCTTGGGACGTTGGACAAGAGACCCAGTACTTC
CDR3 protein: CASSPWDVGQETQYF

V gene: TRBV11-2
clone size: few
J gene: TRBJ2-2
D gene: -
CDR3 DNA: TGTGCCAGCAGCTCCCCCGGGATCAACACCGGGGAGCTGTTTTTT
CDR3 protein: CASSSPGINTGELFF

V gene: TRBV6-8
clone size: few
J gene: TRBJ1-2
D gene: -
CDR3 DNA: TGTGCCAGCAGATCTCCGAGGGGAATTGACTATGGCTACACCTTC
CDR3 protein: CASRSPRGIDYGYTF

V gene: TRBV15
clone size: -
J gene: TRBJ1-5
D gene: -
CDR3 DNA: TGTGCCACCAGCAGAGTAGATAACAACAATCAGCCCCAGCATTTT
CDR3 protein: CATSRVDNNNQPQHF

V gene: TRBV7-2
clone size: -
J gene: TRBJ1-5
D gene: -
CDR3 DNA: TGTGCCAGCAGCAACGGAAATCAGCCCCAGCATTTT
CDR3 protein: CASSNGNQPQHF

V gene: TRBV12-3/TRBV12-4
clone size: -
J gene: TRBJ2-5
D gene: TRBD2
CDR3 DNA: TGTGCCAGCAGTCTAGCTAGCGGGGGGGCCGGGGAGACCCAGTACTTC
CDR3 protein: CASSLASGGAGETQYF

V gene: TRBV28
clone size: -
J gene: TRBJ2-3
D gene: -
CDR3 DNA: TGTGCCAGCAGTTTAGGAATTTGGGGGGTAGGTTCAGATACGCAGTATTTT
CDR3 protein: CASSLGIWGVGSDTQYF

V gene: TRBV7-2
clone size: -
J gene: TRBJ1-1
D gene: -
CDR3 DNA: TGTGCCACCAAGTTTGGGGAAGGGGACACTGAAGCTTTCTTT
CDR3 protein: CATKFGEGDTEAFF

V gene: TRBV12-3/TRBV12-4
clone size: few
J gene: TRBJ1-1
D gene: -
CDR3 DNA: TGTGCCAGCAACCTCTTCCCCTCACAGGGTGACACTGAAGCTTTCTTT
CDR3 protein: CASNLFPSQGDTEAFF

V gene: TRBV12-3/TRBV12-4
clone size: -
J gene: TRBJ1-2
D gene: -
CDR3 DNA: TGTGCCAGTAGGACAGCTGAAAACTATGGCTACACCTTC
CDR3 protein: CASRTAENYGYTF

V gene: TRBV7-2
clone size: few
J gene: TRBJ2-1
D gene: TRBD2
CDR3 DNA: TGTGCCAGCAGCTTTAGCGGGACCCCCAATGAGCAGTTCTTC
CDR3 protein: CASSFSGTPNEQFF

V gene: TRBV4-1
clone size: -
J gene: TRBJ2-4
D gene: -
CDR3 DNA: TGCGCCAGCAGCCAAGACAGGGCAAACAGTCAGTACTTC
CDR3 protein: CASSQDRANSQYF

V gene: TRBV7-6
clone size: -
J gene: TRBJ1-3
D gene: -
CDR3 DNA: TGTGCCAGCCGCTCCCACCGAAACACCATATATTTT
CDR3 protein: CASRSHRNTIYF

V gene: TRBV7-2
clone size: -
J gene: TRBJ1-2
D gene: TRBD1
CDR3 DNA: TGTGCCAGCAGCCCCGTACAGGGGAACTATGGCTACACCTTC
CDR3 protein: CASSPVQGNYGYTF

V gene: TRBV7-2
clone size: few
J gene: TRBJ2-2
D gene: -
CDR3 DNA: TGTGCCAGAGACAGAGCCCTTACGAACACCGGGGAGCTGTTTTTT
CDR3 protein: CARDRALTNTGELFF

V gene: TRBV28
clone size: -
J gene: TRBJ1-1
D gene: -
CDR3 DNA: TGTGCCAGCAATCCTAGGAGGGTTGACACTGAAGCTTTCTTT
CDR3 protein: CASNPRRVDTEAFF

V gene: TRBV7-6
clone size: -
J gene: TRBJ2-2
D gene: -
CDR3 DNA: TGTGCCAGCAGCTTAGGGACTCTCGGGGAGCTGTTTTTT
CDR3 protein: CASSLGTLGELFF

V gene: TRBV7-2
clone size: -
J gene: TRBJ1-6
D gene: -
CDR3 DNA: TGTGCCAGCAGCCCAGGGAGTATGTCGCGGTCACCCCTCCACTTT
CDR3 protein: CASSPGSMSRSPLHF

V gene: TRBV5-4
clone size: few
J gene: TRBJ1-1
D gene: -
CDR3 DNA: TGTGCCAGCAGCCTTGGGGTCATGAACACTGAAGCTTTCTTT
CDR3 protein: CASSLGVMNTEAFF